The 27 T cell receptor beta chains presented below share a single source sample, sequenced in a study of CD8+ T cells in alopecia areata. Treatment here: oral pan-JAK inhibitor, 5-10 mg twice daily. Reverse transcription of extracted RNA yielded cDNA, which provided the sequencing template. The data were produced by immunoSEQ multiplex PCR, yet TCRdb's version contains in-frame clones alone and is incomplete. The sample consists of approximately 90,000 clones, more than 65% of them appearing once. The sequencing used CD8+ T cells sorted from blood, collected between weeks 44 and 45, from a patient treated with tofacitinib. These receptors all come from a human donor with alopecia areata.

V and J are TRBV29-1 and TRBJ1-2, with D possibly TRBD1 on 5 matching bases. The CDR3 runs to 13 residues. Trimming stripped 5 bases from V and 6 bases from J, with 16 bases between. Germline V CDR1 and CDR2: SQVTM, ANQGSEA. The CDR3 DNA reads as TGCAGCGTTCTAACAGGCGCCGTCGATGGCTACACCTTC. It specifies CSVLTGAVDGYTF.

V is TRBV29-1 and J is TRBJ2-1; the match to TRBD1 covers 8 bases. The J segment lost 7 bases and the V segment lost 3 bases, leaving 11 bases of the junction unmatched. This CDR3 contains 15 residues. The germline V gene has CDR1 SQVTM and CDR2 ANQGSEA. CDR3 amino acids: CSVESVDREWNEQFF. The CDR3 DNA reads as TGCAGCGTTGAGAGTGTGGACAGGGAGTGGAATGAGCAGTTCTTC.

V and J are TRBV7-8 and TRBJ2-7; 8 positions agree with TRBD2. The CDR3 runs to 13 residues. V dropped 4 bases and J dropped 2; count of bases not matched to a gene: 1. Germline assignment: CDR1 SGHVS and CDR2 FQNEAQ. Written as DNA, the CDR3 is TGTGCCAGCAGCTCGGGGGGGACCTACGAGCAGTACTTC. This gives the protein CASSSGGTYEQYF.

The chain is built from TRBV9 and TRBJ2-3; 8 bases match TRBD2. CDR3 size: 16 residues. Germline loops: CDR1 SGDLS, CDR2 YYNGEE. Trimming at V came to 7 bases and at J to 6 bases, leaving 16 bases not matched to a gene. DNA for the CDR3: TGTGCCAGCGGACTCGGGGGGGTAGGCCTCTACGATACGCAGTATTTT. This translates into CASGLGGVGLYDTQYF.

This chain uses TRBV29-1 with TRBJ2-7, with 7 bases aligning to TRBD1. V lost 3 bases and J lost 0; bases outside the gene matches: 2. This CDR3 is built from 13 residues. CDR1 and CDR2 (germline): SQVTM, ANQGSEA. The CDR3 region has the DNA TGCAGCGTTGAGGCAGGGGGCTCCTACGAGCAGTACTTC. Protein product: CSVEAGGSYEQYF.

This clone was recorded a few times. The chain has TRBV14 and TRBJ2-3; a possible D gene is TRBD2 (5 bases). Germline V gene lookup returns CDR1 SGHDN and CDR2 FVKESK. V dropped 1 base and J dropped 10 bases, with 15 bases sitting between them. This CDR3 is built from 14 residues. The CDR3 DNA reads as TGTGCCAGCAGCCAAGGTGTCCGGTCAGCGGCGCAGTATTTT. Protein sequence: CASSQGVRSAAQYF.

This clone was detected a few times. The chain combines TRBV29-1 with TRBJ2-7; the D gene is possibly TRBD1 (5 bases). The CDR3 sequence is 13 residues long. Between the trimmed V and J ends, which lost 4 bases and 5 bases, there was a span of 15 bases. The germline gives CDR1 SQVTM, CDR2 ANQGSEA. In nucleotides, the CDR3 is TGCAGCGTTGCAGGGCGTTCTTGGGACGAGCAGTACTTC. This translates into CSVAGRSWDEQYF.

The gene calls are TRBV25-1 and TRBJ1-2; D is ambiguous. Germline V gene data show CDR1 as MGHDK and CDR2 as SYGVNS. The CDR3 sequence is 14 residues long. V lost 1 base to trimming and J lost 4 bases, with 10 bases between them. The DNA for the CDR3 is TGTGCCAGCAGTGAATCGGACGGATCCTATGGCTACACCTTC. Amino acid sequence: CASSESDGSYGYTF.

Written as DNA, the CDR3 is TGCGCCAGCAGCCAAGAGTCCACTAGCGGGGGGAACTACAATGAGCAGTTCTTC. It translates to CASSQESTSGGNYNEQFF. The chain has TRBV4-1 and TRBJ2-1; TRBD2 matches 12 bases. Per the germline V gene, CDR1 is MGHRA and CDR2 is YSYEKL. The CDR3 has 18 residues. Trimming at V came to 0 bases and at J to 3 bases, leaving 6 bases not matched to a gene.

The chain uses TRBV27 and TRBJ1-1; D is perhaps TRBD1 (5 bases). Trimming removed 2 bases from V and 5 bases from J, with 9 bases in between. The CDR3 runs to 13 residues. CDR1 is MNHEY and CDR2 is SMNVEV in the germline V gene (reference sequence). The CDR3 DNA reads TGTGCCAGCAGTTTACTGGGGGGGACTGAAGCTTTCTTT. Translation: CASSLLGGTEAFF.

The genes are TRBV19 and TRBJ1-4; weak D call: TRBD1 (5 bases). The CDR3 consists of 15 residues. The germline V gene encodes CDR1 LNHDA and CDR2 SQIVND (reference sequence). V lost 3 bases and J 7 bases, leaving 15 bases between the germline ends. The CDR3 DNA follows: TGTGCCAGTAGTATTGTACCCAGGGTCGGTGAAAAACTGTTTTTT. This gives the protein CASSIVPRVGEKLFF.

The CDR3 sequence is CASSQQGFYEQYF. CDR3 in DNA: TGTGCCAGCAGCCAGCAGGGGTTCTACGAGCAGTACTTC. This rearrangement joins TRBV28 to TRBJ2-7, with D tentatively TRBD1 (6 bases). Trimming removed 6 bases at V and 3 bases at J, with 12 bases between. This CDR3 spans 13 amino acids. Per the germline V gene, CDR1 is MDHEN and CDR2 is SYDVKM. Combining the CDR3 with reference TRBV28 and TRBJ2-7 gives the whole variable domain DVKVTQSSRYLVKRTGEKVFLECVQDMDHENMFWYRQDPGLGLRLIYFSYDVKMKEKGDIPEGYSVSREKKERFSLILESASTNQTSMYLCASSQQGFYEQYFGPGTRLTVT.

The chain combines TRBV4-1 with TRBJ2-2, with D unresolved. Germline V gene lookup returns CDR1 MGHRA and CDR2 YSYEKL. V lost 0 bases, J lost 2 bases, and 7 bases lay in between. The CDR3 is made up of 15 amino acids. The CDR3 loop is CASSQENQNTGELFF. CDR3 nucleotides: TGCGCCAGCAGCCAAGAAAACCAAAACACCGGGGAGCTGTTTTTT.

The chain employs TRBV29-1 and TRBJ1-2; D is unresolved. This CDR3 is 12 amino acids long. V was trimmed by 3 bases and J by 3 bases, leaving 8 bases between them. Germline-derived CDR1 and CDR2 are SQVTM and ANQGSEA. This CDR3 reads CSVDSEDYGYTF. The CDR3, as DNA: TGCAGCGTTGATTCTGAGGACTATGGCTACACCTTC.

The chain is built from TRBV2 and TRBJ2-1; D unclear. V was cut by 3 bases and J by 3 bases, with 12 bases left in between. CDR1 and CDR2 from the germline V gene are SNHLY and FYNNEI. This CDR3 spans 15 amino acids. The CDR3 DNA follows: TGTGCCAGCAGTGACTACTTGGACCACTACAATGAGCAGTTCTTC. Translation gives CASSDYLDHYNEQFF.

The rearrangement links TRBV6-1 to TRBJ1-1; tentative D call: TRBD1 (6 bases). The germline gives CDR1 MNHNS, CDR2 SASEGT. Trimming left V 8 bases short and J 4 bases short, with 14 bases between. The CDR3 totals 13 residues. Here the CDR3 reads CASFRGYGTEAFF. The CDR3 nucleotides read TGTGCCAGCTTTAGGGGGTATGGCACTGAAGCTTTCTTT.

The CDR3 DNA follows: TGTGCCTGGATTCACAGGGAGGGGGATAGGAAGTACACTGAAGCTTTCTTT. This codes for CAWIHREGDRKYTEAFF. This chain links TRBV30 with TRBJ1-1, with TRBD1 as a possible D gene (6 bases). The V and J ends lost 4 bases and 3 bases respectively, with 24 bases between them. CDR1 is GTSNPN, CDR2 SVGIG, per germline (reference sequence). The CDR3 extends over 17 amino acids.

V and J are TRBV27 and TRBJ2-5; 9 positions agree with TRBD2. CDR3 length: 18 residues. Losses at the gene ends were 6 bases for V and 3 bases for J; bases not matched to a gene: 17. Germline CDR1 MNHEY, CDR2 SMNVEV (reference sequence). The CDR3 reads CASRNYGYGSGGEETQYF. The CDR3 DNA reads TGTGCCAGCAGAAATTATGGGTACGGTAGCGGGGGTGAAGAGACCCAGTACTTC.

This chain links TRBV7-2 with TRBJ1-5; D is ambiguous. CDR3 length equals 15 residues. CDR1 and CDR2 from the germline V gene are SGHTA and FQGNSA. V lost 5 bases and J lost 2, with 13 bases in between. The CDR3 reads CASSPATQGNQPQHF. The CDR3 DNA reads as TGTGCCAGCAGCCCCGCTACCCAGGGCAATCAGCCCCAGCATTTT.

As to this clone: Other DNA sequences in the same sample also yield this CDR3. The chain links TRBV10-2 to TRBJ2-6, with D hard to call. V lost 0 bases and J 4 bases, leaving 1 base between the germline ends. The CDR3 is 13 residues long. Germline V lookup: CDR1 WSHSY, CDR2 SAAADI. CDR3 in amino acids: CASSESGANVLTF. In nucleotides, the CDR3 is TGCGCCAGCAGTGAGTCGGGGGCCAACGTCCTGACTTTC.

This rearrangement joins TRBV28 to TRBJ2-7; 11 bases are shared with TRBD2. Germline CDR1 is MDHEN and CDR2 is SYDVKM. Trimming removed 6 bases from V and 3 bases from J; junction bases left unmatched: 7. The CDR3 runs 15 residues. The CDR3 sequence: CASSPGTSGVYEQYF. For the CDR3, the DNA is TGTGCCAGCAGCCCGGGGACTAGCGGAGTCTACGAGCAGTACTTC.

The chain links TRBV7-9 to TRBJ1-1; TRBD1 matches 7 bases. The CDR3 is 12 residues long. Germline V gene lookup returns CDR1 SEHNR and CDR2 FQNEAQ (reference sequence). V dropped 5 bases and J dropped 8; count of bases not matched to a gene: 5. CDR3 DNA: TGTGCCAGCAGCGGGGAGGGGGCAGAAGCTTTCTTT. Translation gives CASSGEGAEAFF.

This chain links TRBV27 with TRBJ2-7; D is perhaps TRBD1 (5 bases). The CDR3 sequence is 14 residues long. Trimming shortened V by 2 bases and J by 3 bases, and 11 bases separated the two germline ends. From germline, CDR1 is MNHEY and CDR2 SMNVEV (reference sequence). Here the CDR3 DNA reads TGTGCCAGCAGTTTAAGGGGAAGCCACTACGAGCAGTACTTC. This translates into CASSLRGSHYEQYF.

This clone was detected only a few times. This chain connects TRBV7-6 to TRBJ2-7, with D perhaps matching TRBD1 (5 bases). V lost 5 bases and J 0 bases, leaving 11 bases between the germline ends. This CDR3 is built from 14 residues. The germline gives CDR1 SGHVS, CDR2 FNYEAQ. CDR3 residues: CASSPRDSSYEQYF. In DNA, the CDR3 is TGTGCCAGCAGCCCCCGCGACAGCTCCTACGAGCAGTACTTC.

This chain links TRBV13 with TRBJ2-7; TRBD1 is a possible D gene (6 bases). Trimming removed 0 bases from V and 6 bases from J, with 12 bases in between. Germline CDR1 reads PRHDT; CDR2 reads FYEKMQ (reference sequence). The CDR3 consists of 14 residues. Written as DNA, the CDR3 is TGTGCCAGCAGCTTAGGCCAGGGGATTCGCGAGCAGTACTTC. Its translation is CASSLGQGIREQYF. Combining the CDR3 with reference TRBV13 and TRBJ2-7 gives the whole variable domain AAGVIQSPRHLIKEKRETATLKCYPIPRHDTVYWYQQGPGQDPQFLISFYEKMQSDKGSIPDRFSAQQFSDYHSELNMSSLELGDSALYFCASSLGQGIREQYFGPGTRLTVT.

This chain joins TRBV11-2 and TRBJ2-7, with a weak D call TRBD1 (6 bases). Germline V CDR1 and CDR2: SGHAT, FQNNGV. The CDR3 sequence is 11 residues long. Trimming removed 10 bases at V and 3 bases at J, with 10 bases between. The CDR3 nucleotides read TGTGCCACCCAGGACAGCTACGAGCAGTACTTC. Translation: CATQDSYEQYF. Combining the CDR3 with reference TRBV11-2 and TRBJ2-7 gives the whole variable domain EAGVAQSPRYKIIEKRQSVAFWCNPISGHATLYWYQQILGQGPKLLIQFQNNGVVDDSQLPKDRFSAERLKGVDSTLKIQPAKLEDSAVYLCATQDSYEQYFGPGTRLTVT.

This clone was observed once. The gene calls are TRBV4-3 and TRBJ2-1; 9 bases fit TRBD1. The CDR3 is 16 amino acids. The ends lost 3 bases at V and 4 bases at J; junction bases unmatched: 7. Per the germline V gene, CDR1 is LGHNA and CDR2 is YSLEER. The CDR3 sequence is CASSQSRTGAYNEQFF. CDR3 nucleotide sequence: TGCGCCAGCAGCCAGAGCAGGACAGGGGCTTACAATGAGCAGTTCTTC.